A single sample is the source of the 9 T cell receptor beta chains below, sequenced in a study of cytomegalovirus exposure and HLA in healthy donors. The PCR ran on 60 Vbeta and 13 Jbeta primers. Generated by immunoSEQ multiplex PCR, the TCRdb table keeps only in-frame clones and is missing some. The sample contains over 150,000 clones, less than 80% of which appear only once. Sequencing was carried out using PBMCs. The receptors stem from a man younger than 45 in good health and CMV-seronegative.

The gene calls are TRBV30 and TRBJ2-7, with 10 bases that match TRBD1. The J segment lost 3 bases and the V segment lost 4 bases, leaving 6 bases of the junction unmatched. Germline CDR1 GTSNPN, CDR2 SVGIG (reference sequence). This CDR3 comprises 14 residues. The CDR3 bases are TGTGCCTGGAATTCCGGACAGGGGGTCTACGAGCAGTACTTC. Its protein product is CAWNSGQGVYEQYF.

The rearrangement joins TRBV5-6 to TRBJ2-3; 13 bases are a match to TRBD2. The ends lost 1 base at V and 1 base at J; junction bases unmatched: 9. There are 19 residues in the CDR3. Germline loops: CDR1 SGHDT, CDR2 YYEEEE. The DNA for the CDR3 is TGTGCCAGCAGCTTGCTTTATCGGACTAGCGGGGGCCGCACAGATACGCAGTATTTT. Protein sequence: CASSLLYRTSGGRTDTQYF.

This chain joins TRBV5-1 and TRBJ2-2, with 8 positions matching TRBD2. The CDR3 is 15 amino acids. V lost 0 bases, J lost 4 bases, and 2 bases stayed unmatched. Germline V CDR1 and CDR2: SGHRS, YFSETQ. The CDR3 spells CASSLVAGGTGELFF. The DNA for the CDR3 is TGCGCCAGCAGCTTGGTTGCGGGAGGCACCGGGGAGCTGTTTTTT. Filled out from reference TRBV5-1 and TRBJ2-2, the complete variable domain reads KAGVTQTPRYLIKTRGQQVTLSCSPISGHRSVSWYQQTPGQGLQFLFEYFSETQRNKGNFPGRFSGRQFSNSRSEMNVSTLELGDSALYLCASSLVAGGTGELFFGEGSRLTVL.

The chain couples TRBV27 to TRBJ2-3, with D uncertain. CDR3 length equals 12 residues. The germline V gene encodes CDR1 MNHEY and CDR2 SMNVEV (reference sequence). Trimming removed 5 bases from V and 0 bases from J, with 3 bases in between. The CDR3 sequence: CASSRSTDTQYF. The CDR3, as DNA: TGTGCCAGCAGTCGTAGCACAGATACGCAGTATTTT.

This chain links TRBV5-1 with TRBJ2-7, with D unresolved. Germline V gives CDR1 SGHRS, CDR2 YFSETQ. The CDR3 runs to 13 residues. Between the trimmed V and J ends, which lost 2 bases and 4 bases, there was a span of 10 bases. CDR3 DNA sequence: TGCGCCAGCAGCTTCACAGTTAGATACGAGCAGTACTTC. Protein: CASSFTVRYEQYF.

The chain uses TRBV18 and TRBJ1-2; TRBD1 aligns across 8 bases. J was trimmed by 9 bases and V by 2 bases; bases with no gene match: 8. This CDR3 has 14 amino acids. Germline CDR1 is KGHSH and CDR2 is LQKENI. The CDR3 coding sequence is TGTGCCAGCTCACCAGGGGTGGACAGGGACCGCTACACCTTC. Translated: CASSPGVDRDRYTF.

The chain links TRBV7-2 to TRBJ2-7; 7 nucleotides align to TRBD1. Losses at the gene ends were 1 base for V and 3 bases for J; bases not matched to a gene: 9. The CDR3 covers 16 residues. Germline CDR1 is SGHTA and CDR2 is FQGNSA. Here the CDR3 reads CASSLVLRAGGYEQYF. CDR3 bases: TGTGCCAGCAGCTTAGTTCTCCGGGCAGGGGGCTACGAGCAGTACTTC.

The chain carries TRBV28 and TRBJ1-1; no clear D gene. V was shortened by 4 bases and J by 2 bases, with 8 bases between the two germline ends. Germline V gene sequence: CDR1 MDHEN, CDR2 SYDVKM. The CDR3 runs to 13 residues. The CDR3 protein is CASSSQINTEAFF. DNA of the CDR3: TGTGCCAGCAGTTCCCAGATAAACACTGAAGCTTTCTTT. Complete variable domain (other parts from reference TRBV28 and TRBJ1-1): DVKVTQSSRYLVKRTGEKVFLECVQDMDHENMFWYRQDPGLGLRLIYFSYDVKMKEKGDIPEGYSVSREKKERFSLILESASTNQTSMYLCASSSQINTEAFFGQGTRLTVV.

This clone was picked up one time. The chain recombines TRBV2 with TRBJ2-3, with a weak D call TRBD1 (6 bases). CDR1 and CDR2 from the germline V gene are SNHLY and FYNNEI. The CDR3 length is 15 residues. Deletions cut 5 bases from V and 2 bases from J, with 14 bases between. The CDR3 here is CASSWTGTYTDTQYF. CDR3 DNA sequence: TGTGCCAGCAGTTGGACCGGGACATACACAGATACGCAGTATTTT.